Sequencing of this T cell receptor beta chain was carried out in a study of vaccination effects on CD4 cells after COVID-19 (dated by TCRdb to 2021 to 2024). Regarding the research as a whole: Post-vaccine samples across the study were collected a median of 72 days after the second dose, with a range of 14 to 241. SARS-CoV-2 spike-specific CD4+ TCR repertoires were compared before and after mRNA vaccination in COVID-19 convalescent patients and in infection-naive vaccine recipients. The full study included some 10 COVID-19 convalescent patients and several SARS-CoV-2-naive healthy vaccine recipients. Cultures from other donors in the study were sequenced using the Oncomine TCR Beta short-read assay on an Illumina iSeq 100.

As to this clone: There is no known antigen for this receptor. The record has no base qualities; no much larger clone is one base away.

General findings and caveats noted by the study authors: In healthy vaccine recipients, vaccine-induced clones were almost all SARS-CoV-2 mono-reactive, with only 1 of 255 cross-reactive with common cold coronaviruses. Clones induced by infection and clones induced by vaccination both contracted markedly at late timepoints after vaccination, which fits with T cell responses waning over time. Limitations of the study were the small number of convalescent patients and the absence of early post-infection timepoints.

V ends up 4 bases short and J 1 base short, with an unmatched junction base count of 10. Reading the germline V gene gives CDR1 SGHRS and CDR2 YFSETQ. From cysteine to phenylalanine, the CDR3 is 16 amino acids long. The read is trimmed to its CDR3 DNA, 48 bases read in frame from base 1. The library came from the immunoSEQ multiplex PCR assay. TCR beta CDR3 sequencing was performed on DNA from the cultured, isolated CD4+ T cells. From the authors' description of their analysis: Non-productive TCR sequences were discarded, and reads were trimmed to the CDR3 region, with only CDR3s of 7 or more amino acids retained. The MANAFEST web app was used to pick out antigen-specific clonotypes by comparing their expansion in peptide wells with that in reference cultures. Positive clones required FDR<0.05 expansion versus reference and all other wells, odds ratio above 5, and frequency above 0.1% in two replicate wells. Cross-reactive clonotypes were defined as significantly expanded in SARS-CoV-2 spike wells and in at least one common cold coronavirus spike condition. Levenshtein distance calculated with the stringdist R package was used to assess CDR3 similarity, and unrooted trees were constructed with ape in R 3.6.1. Imported from immuneACCESS, the table was reduced by TCRdb to in-frame sequences with V and J called. These copies leave out some clones; in studies compared against another copy, an unresolved V gene accounts for under half, and the cause of the remainder is not known. V, J and clone size were drawn from that table, and D and trimming were deduced from the DNA. This sample is represented by over 50,000 clones; less than 80% of them were singletons. The top ten clonotypes cover around 1.3% of the sample.

The ViraFEST assay stimulated PBMC with viral peptide pools and then used TCR sequencing to identify antigen-specific CD4+ T cell clonotypes by expansion. After less than eleven days of culture, CD4+ T cells were isolated with the EasySep CD4+ T cell isolation kit. Two doses of either the BNT162b2 or the mRNA-1273 mRNA SARS-CoV-2 vaccine were administered to participants. None of the healthy vaccine recipients had a prior SARS-CoV-2 infection, which was confirmed by nucleocapsid antibody tests that came back negative both before and after vaccination. Each well held two million PBMC cultured in IMDM containing about 5.4% human AB serum, 8.5 to 10 IU/ml IL-2 and gentamicin, along with 10 ug/ml peptides. Half of the culture medium was replaced with fresh IL-2-containing medium on days 3 and 7. Unless noted otherwise, every peptide stimulation condition was cultured in triplicate wells. Using Ficoll-Paque Plus gradient centrifugation, PBMC were separated from whole blood and then either used fresh or cryopreserved at -140C. Overlapping peptide pools spanned the spike proteins of SARS-CoV-2 and the common cold coronaviruses HCoV-NL63, HCoV-OC43 and HCoV-229E. The QIAamp micro DNA kit was used to extract genomic DNA from the cultured CD4+ T cells.

The chain is made from TRBV5-1 and TRBJ1-2; 7 central bases correspond to TRBD1. The TCR was taken from a human donor who received a COVID-19 vaccine. This sample comprised CD4+ T cells from PBMCs cultured with HCoV-229E spike peptides, obtained after COVID-19 vaccination. The intended sense of this specimen's cell subset or site label: HCoV-229E spike overlapping peptide pool stimulation. The DNA sequence is as follows: TGCGCCAGCAGCACGAACCCGCAGGGGGTTAACTATGGCTACACCTTC. This sequence encodes CASSTNPQGVNYGYTF.